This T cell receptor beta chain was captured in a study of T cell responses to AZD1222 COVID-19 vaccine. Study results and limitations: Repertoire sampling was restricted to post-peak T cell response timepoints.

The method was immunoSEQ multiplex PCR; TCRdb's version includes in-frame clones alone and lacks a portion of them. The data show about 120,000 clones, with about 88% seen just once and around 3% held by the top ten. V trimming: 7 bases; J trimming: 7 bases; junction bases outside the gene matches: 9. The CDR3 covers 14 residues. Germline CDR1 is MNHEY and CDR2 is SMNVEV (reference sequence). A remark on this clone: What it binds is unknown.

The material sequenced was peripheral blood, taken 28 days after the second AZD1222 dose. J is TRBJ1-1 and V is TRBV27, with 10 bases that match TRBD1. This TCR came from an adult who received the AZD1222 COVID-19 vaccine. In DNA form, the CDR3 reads TGTGCCAGCACATTGAGGGGACAGGGGAGTGAAGCTTTCTTT. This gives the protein CASTLRGQGSEAFF.